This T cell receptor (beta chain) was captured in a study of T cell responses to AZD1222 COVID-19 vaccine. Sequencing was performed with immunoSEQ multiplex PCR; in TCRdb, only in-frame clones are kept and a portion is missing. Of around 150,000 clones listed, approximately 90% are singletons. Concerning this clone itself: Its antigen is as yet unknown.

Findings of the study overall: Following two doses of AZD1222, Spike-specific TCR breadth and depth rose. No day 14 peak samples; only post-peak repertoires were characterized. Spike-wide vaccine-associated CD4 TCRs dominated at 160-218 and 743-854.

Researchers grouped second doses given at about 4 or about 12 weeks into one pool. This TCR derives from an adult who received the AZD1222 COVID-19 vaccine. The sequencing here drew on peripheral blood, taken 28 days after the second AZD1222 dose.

The CDR3, as DNA: TGTGCCTGGAGTGACAGGGGGATCACAGATACGCAGTATTTT. It yields the protein CAWSDRGITDTQYF. This chain connects TRBV30 to TRBJ2-3, with 8 bases that match TRBD1. The CDR3 sequence is 14 residues long. With 1 base clipped from V and 2 bases from J, the junction kept 2 bases outside the gene matches. CDR1 GTSNPN and CDR2 SVGIG come from the germline V gene (reference sequence).